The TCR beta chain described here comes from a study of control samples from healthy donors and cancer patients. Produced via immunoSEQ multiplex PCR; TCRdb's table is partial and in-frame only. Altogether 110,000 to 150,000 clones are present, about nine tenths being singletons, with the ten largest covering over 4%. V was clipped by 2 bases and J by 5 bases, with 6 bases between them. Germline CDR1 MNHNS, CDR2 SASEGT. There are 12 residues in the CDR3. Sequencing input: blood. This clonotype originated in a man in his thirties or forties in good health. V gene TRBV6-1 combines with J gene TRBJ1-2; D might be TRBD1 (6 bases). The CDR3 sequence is CASSERGYGYTF. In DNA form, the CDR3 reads TGTGCCAGCAGTGAAAGGGGGTATGGCTACACCTTC.